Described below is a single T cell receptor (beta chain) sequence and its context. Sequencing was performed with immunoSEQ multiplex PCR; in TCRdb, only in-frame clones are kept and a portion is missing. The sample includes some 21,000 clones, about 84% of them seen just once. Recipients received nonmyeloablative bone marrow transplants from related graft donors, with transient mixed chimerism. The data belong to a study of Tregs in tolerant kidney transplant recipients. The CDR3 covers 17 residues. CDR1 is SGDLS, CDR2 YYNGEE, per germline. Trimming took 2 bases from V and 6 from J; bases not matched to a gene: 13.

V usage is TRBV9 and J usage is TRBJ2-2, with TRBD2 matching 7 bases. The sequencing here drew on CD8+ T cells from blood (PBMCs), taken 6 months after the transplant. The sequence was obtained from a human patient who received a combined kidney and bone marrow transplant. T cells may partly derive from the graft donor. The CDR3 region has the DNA TGTGCCAGCAGCGTGGACCTGACCCAGCGGGGCGCCGGGGAGCTGTTTTTT. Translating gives CASSVDLTQRGAGELFF.